The 2 T cell receptor beta chains presented below share a single source sample, sequenced in a study of T cells in Graves' hyperthyroidism and ophthalmopathy. RNA transcripts gave rise to amplified TCR beta CDR3 regions. The HTBI primer set served for first-round RT-PCR of the TCR CDR3. Each CDR3 protein gets one entry after TCRdb re-called the multiplex PCR reads with MiXCR. The table shows over 650,000 distinct CDR3 sequences, with just under 45% occurring only once. Material: peripheral blood or thyroid tissue (not recorded which). Source of these receptors: an adult man with Graves' disease, either hyperthyroidism or ophthalmopathy (not recorded which).

This sequence joins TRBV7-2 and TRBJ2-5; 8 bases are shared with TRBD1. Germline assignment: CDR1 SGHTA and CDR2 FQGNSA. The CDR3 has 13 residues. J was trimmed by 9 bases and V by 4 bases; bases with no gene match: 7. The CDR3 is CASSSDREQPQYF. The CDR3 region has the DNA TGTGCCAGCAGCTCGGACAGGGAACAGCCCCAGTACTTC.

This clonotype was seen more than once but under ten times. The chain has TRBV20-1 and TRBJ2-5; 14 bases map to TRBD2. Losses at the gene ends were 4 bases for V and 2 bases for J; bases not matched to a gene: 12. The V gene's germline CDR1 is DFQATT and CDR2 SNEGSKA (reference sequence). The CDR3 covers 18 residues. The CDR3 sequence: CSAIPTGTSGGLQETQYF. CDR3 sequence (DNA): TGCAGTGCTATTCCTACAGGGACTAGCGGGGGCCTTCAAGAGACCCAGTACTTC.